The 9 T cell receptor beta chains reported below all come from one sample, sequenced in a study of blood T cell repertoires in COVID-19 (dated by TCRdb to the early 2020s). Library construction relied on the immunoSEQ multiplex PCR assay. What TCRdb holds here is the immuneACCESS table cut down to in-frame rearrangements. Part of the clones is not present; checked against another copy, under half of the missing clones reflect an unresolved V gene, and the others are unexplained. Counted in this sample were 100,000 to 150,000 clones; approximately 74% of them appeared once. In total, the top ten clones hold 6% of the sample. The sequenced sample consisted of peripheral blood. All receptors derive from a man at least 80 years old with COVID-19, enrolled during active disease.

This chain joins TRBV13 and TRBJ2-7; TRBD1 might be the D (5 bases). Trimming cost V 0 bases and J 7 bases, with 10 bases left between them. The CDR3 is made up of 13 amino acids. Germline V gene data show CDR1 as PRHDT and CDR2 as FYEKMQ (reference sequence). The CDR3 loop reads CASSLGRVREQYF. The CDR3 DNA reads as TGTGCCAGCAGCTTAGGCAGGGTAAGGGAGCAGTACTTC.

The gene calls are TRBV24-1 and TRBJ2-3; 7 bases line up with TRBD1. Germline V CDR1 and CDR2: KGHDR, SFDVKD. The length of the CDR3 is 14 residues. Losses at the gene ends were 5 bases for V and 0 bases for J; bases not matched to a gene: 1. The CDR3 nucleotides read TGTGCCACCAGTGTGACAGGGAGCACAGATACGCAGTATTTT. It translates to CATSVTGSTDTQYF.

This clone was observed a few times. The CDR3, as DNA: TGTGCCACCAGTGATTTCTATGATCCCGCCGGGGAGCTGTTTTTT. It translates to CATSDFYDPAGELFF. V usage is TRBV24-1 and J usage is TRBJ2-2; no definite D call. Germline V gene lookup returns CDR1 KGHDR and CDR2 SFDVKD. V gave up 1 base and J gave up 6 bases, with 11 bases separating them. This CDR3 contains 15 residues.

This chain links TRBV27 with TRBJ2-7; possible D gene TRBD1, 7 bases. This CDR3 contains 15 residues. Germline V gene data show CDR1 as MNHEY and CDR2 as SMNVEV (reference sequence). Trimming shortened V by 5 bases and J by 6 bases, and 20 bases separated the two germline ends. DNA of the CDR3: TGTGCCAGCAGTCCCTGGACAGGAGGGGCGGGCGAGCAGTACTTC. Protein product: CASSPWTGGAGEQYF.

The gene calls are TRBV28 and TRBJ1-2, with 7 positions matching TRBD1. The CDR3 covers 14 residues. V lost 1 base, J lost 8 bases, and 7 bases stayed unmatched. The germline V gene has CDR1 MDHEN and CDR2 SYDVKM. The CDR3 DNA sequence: TGTGCCAGCAGTTTATTCGGCAGGGGGGAGGGCTACACCTTC. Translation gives CASSLFGRGEGYTF.

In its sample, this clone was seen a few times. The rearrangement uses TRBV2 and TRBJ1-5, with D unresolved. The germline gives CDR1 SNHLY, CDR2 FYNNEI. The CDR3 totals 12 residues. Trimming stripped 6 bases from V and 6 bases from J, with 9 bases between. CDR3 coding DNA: TGTGCCAGCAGCGCCCCGGTTCAGCCCCAGCATTTT. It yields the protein CASSAPVQPQHF.

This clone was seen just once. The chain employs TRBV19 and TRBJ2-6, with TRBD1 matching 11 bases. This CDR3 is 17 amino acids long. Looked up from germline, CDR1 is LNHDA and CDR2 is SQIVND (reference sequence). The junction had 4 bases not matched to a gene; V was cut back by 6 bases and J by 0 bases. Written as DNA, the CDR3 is TGTGCCAGTAGGAAGGACAGGGGGCCCTCTGGGGCCAACGTCCTGACTTTC. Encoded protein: CASRKDRGPSGANVLTF.

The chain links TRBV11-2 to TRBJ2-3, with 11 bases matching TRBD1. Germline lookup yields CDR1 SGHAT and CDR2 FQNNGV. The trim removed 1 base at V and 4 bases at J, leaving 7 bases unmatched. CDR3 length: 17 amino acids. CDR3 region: CASSLVDWTGGADTQYF. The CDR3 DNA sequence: TGTGCCAGCAGCTTAGTTGATTGGACAGGGGGCGCAGATACGCAGTATTTT.

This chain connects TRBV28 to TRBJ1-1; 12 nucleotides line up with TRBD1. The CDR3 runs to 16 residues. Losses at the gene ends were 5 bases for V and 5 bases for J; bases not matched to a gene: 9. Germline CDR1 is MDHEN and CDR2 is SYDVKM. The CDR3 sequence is CASSQGGQGAFTEAFF. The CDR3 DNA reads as TGTGCCAGCAGTCAGGGGGGACAGGGGGCTTTTACTGAAGCTTTCTTT. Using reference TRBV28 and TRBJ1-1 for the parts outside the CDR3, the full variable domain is DVKVTQSSRYLVKRTGEKVFLECVQDMDHENMFWYRQDPGLGLRLIYFSYDVKMKEKGDIPEGYSVSREKKERFSLILESASTNQTSMYLCASSQGGQGAFTEAFFGQGTRLTVV.